The 20 T cell receptor beta chains presented below share a single source sample, sequenced in a study of T cells in Graves' hyperthyroidism and ophthalmopathy. Researchers amplified the TCR beta CDR3 regions from RNA transcripts. HTBI primers drove first-round RT-PCR of the TCR CDR3. TCRdb re-called the multiplex PCR reads with MiXCR, one entry per CDR3 protein. The sample records about 520,000 distinct CDR3 sequences, roughly 24% being singletons. The specimen was blood. Source of these receptors: a woman aged 30 to 39 with Graves' ophthalmopathy.

In this sample, this clonotype turned up many times. The germline gene is not matched at one end of the junction; a read error may be the cause. The gene calls are TRBV11-1 and TRBJ2-5, with 13 bases lining up with TRBD2. The CDR3 extends over 18 amino acids. The germline CDR1 and CDR2 sequences are SGHAT and FQDESV (reference sequence). The CDR3 bases are TGTGCCAGCAGCTCCCCAGGGACTAGCGGGGTAAAGAGAAAGACCCAGCACTTC. It translates to CASSSPGTSGVKRKTQHF.

This clonotype was seen only a few times. This rearrangement joins TRBV27 to TRBJ1-5; 12 bases match TRBD1. V lost 1 base and J lost 1; bases outside the gene matches: 2. There are 17 residues in the CDR3. Germline V gene data show CDR1 as MNHEY and CDR2 as SMNVEV (reference sequence). CDR3 nucleotides: TGTGCCAGCAGTTTATACGGGACAGGGGGCAGCAATCAGCCCCAGCATTTT. Amino acid sequence: CASSLYGTGGSNQPQHF.

The chain recombines TRBV2 with TRBJ1-5, with 7 bases that match TRBD1. In germline, CDR1 is SNHLY, CDR2 FYNNEI. J lost 0 bases, V lost 8 bases, and 7 bases had no gene match. This CDR3 contains 15 residues. The CDR3: CASRDSHYSNQPQHF. The CDR3 DNA is TGTGCCAGCCGGGACAGTCACTATAGCAATCAGCCCCAGCATTTT.

Here the CDR3 reads CASSVAANQPQHF. CDR3 in DNA: TGTGCCAGCAGCGTAGCCGCTAATCAGCCCCAGCATTTT. V gene TRBV9 combines with J gene TRBJ1-5; D is undetermined. The V and J ends lost 0 bases and 4 bases respectively, with 5 bases between them. This CDR3 region has 13 residues. CDR1 is SGDLS, CDR2 YYNGEE, per germline.

The chain combines TRBV11-1 with TRBJ2-2; perhaps TRBD2 as D (5 bases). Trimming removed 6 bases at V and 6 bases at J, with 20 bases between. This CDR3 region has 16 residues. Germline V CDR1 and CDR2: SGHAT, FQDESV (reference sequence). Here the CDR3 reads CASRKHIAPKAGELFF. In DNA form, the CDR3 reads TGTGCCAGCAGAAAACATATAGCGCCAAAGGCCGGGGAGCTGTTTTTT.

This clonotype has more than one count but fewer than ten. The chain is built from TRBV5-1 and TRBJ1-1; 9 bases map to TRBD1. Trimming took 5 bases from V and 4 from J; bases not matched to a gene: 9. CDR1 is SGHRS and CDR2 is YFSETQ in the germline V gene. The CDR3 totals 15 residues. The CDR3 spells CASRQKQGAGTEAFF. CDR3 DNA: TGCGCCAGCAGACAGAAACAGGGGGCGGGCACTGAAGCTTTCTTT.

In this sample, this clonotype turned up many times. The rearrangement uses TRBV20-1 and TRBJ1-1; a weak D match, TRBD1 (6 bases). V lost 6 bases and J lost 4, with 12 bases in between. This CDR3 comprises 12 residues. Germline values: CDR1 DFQATT, CDR2 SNEGSKA (reference sequence). The CDR3 loop is CSAPDRFTEAFF. The DNA of the CDR3 is TGCAGTGCACCAGACAGGTTCACTGAAGCTTTCTTT.

This clonotype has at least ten counts. DNA of the CDR3: TGCAGTGCTAGAGATCAAACTAGCGCTGACGAGACCCAGTACTTC. It codes for CSARDQTSADETQYF. The chain uses TRBV20-1 and TRBJ2-5, with 7 bases aligning to TRBD2. Germline loops: CDR1 DFQATT, CDR2 SNEGSKA (reference sequence). The CDR3 is 15 amino acids. Trimming at V came to 0 bases and at J to 5 bases, leaving 9 bases not matched to a gene.

This clonotype has at least ten counts. For the CDR3, the DNA is TGTGCCATCAGTGCCCAAGTGAACACTGAAGCTTTCTTT. This gives the protein CAISAQVNTEAFF. V gene TRBV10-3 combines with J gene TRBJ1-1; the D is unclear. The CDR3 is 13 amino acids. CDR1 ENHRY and CDR2 SYGVKD come from the germline V gene. V lost 4 bases and J lost 0, with 6 bases in between.

The table lists this clonotype with many counts. V usage is TRBV6-2 or TRBV6-3 and J usage is TRBJ1-1; the D gene is possibly TRBD1 (6 bases). The germline V gene encodes CDR1 MNHEY and CDR2 SVGEGT. Trimming pared 3 bases from V and 0 bases from J, leaving 17 bases between. CDR3 size: 17 residues. The CDR3 DNA reads TGTGCCAGCAGTTATTTTCCACAGGGTTCCCTGAACACTGAAGCTTTCTTT. Its protein is CASSYFPQGSLNTEAFF.

In this sample, this clonotype turned up many times. The V call is TRBV19, the J call TRBJ1-2; 7 bases fit TRBD1. The V gene end was trimmed by 7 bases and the J gene end by 5 bases; junction bases not matched to a gene: 10. Looked up from germline, CDR1 is LNHDA and CDR2 is SQIVND (reference sequence). There are 14 residues in the CDR3. CDR3 in DNA: TGTGCCAGTAACGATCACAGGGGTTGGTATGGCTACACCTTC. This codes for CASNDHRGWYGYTF.

This clonotype came up many times. The CDR3 loop is CATSDGGTVNQPQHF. CDR3 bases: TGTGCCACCAGTGATGGCGGGACGGTGAATCAGCCCCAGCATTTT. This chain uses TRBV24-1 with TRBJ1-5, with D possibly TRBD1 on 5 matching bases. Deletions cut 3 bases from V and 4 bases from J, with 12 bases between. The CDR3 is 15 residues long. Germline CDR1 and CDR2: KGHDR and SFDVKD.

This clonotype was picked up many times. V gene TRBV6-1 combines with J gene TRBJ2-7, with D unresolved. Germline V lookup: CDR1 MNHNS, CDR2 SASEGT. The length of the CDR3 is 12 residues. With 6 bases removed from V and 4 bases from J, the gap between germline ends came to 10 bases. The CDR3 loop reads CASSDTEYEQYF. CDR3 bases: TGTGCCAGCAGCGACACAGAGTACGAGCAGTACTTC.

This clonotype has ten or more counts. The genes are TRBV30 and TRBJ2-6; tentatively, D is TRBD1 (6 bases). V gave up 2 bases and J gave up 2 bases, with 16 bases separating them. This CDR3 is 17 amino acids long. Per the germline V gene, CDR1 is GTSNPN and CDR2 is SVGIG (reference sequence). CDR3 sequence reads: CAWSSIPSGAGANVLTF. Here the CDR3 DNA reads TGTGCCTGGAGTTCTATCCCCTCAGGGGCTGGGGCCAACGTCCTGACTTTC.

This clonotype turned up a few times. This chain uses TRBV11-2 with TRBJ2-2; unclear D gene. This CDR3 has 14 residues. V was trimmed by 6 bases and J by 11 bases, leaving 19 bases between them. In germline, CDR1 is SGHAT, CDR2 FQNNGV. The CDR3 here is CASSPLSAAAELFF. The CDR3 region has the DNA TGTGCCAGCAGTCCCTTGTCGGCGGCCGCCGAGCTGTTTTTT.

This sequence joins TRBV5-1 and TRBJ2-3, with 7 bases fitting TRBD2. Germline CDR1 and CDR2: SGHRS and YFSETQ. Trimming took 0 bases from V and 1 from J; bases not matched to a gene: 8. The CDR3 totals 17 residues. CDR3 residues: CASSLAGSGGGTDTQYF. CDR3 sequence (DNA): TGCGCCAGCAGCTTGGCTGGGTCGGGGGGAGGCACAGATACGCAGTATTTT.

This clonotype was recorded at least ten times. This chain connects TRBV3-1 to TRBJ1-5; 7 bases align to TRBD1. Germline trimming cut 5 bases from V and 3 bases from J; bases unmatched to any gene: 4. The germline V gene has CDR1 LGHDT and CDR2 YNNKEL (reference sequence). The CDR3 length is 14 residues. The CDR3 reads CASSYRGNNQPQHF. The CDR3, as DNA: TGTGCCAGCAGCTACAGGGGAAACAATCAGCCCCAGCATTTT.

This clonotype has a handful of counts. This chain links TRBV6-1 with TRBJ1-2; no firm D call. This CDR3 has 11 amino acids. Between the trimmed V and J ends, which lost 7 bases and 3 bases, there was a span of 6 bases. Germline V gives CDR1 MNHNS, CDR2 SASEGT. The CDR3 DNA reads TGTGCCAGCATCGATGACTATGGCTACACCTTC. Translated, it gives CASIDDYGYTF.

The rearrangement joins TRBV18 to TRBJ2-2, with D unresolved. Trimming cost V 1 base and J 3 bases, with 12 bases left between them. Germline CDR1 reads KGHSH; CDR2 reads LQKENI. This CDR3 is built from 16 residues. CDR3 loop: CASSPLRTFDTGELFF. DNA for the CDR3: TGTGCCAGCTCACCACTGCGGACCTTCGACACCGGGGAGCTGTTTTTT. Drawing the rest from reference TRBV18 and TRBJ2-2, the complete variable domain is NAGVMQNPRHLVRRRGQEARLRCSPMKGHSHVYWYRQLPEEGLKFMVYLQKENIIDESGMPKERFSAEFPKEGPSILRIQQVVRGDSAAYFCASSPLRTFDTGELFFGEGSRLTVL.

This clonotype has at least ten counts. The CDR3 loop reads CASSYSWTVMNTEAFF. CDR3 sequence (DNA): TGTGCCAGCAGTTACTCGTGGACGGTTATGAACACTGAAGCTTTCTTT. This chain links TRBV6-5 with TRBJ1-1; no firm D call. Trimming shortened V by 0 bases and J by 0 bases, and 11 bases separated the two germline ends. This CDR3 region has 16 residues. Germline CDR1 reads MNHEY; CDR2 reads SVGAGI.